Listed here is a single TCR beta chain. Its cognate antigen is unknown. Specified time point: blood 2 weeks post-SBRT. Treatment given: 15 Gy SBRT to primary tumor, nephrectomy 4 weeks later. The source of the sample is a study of radiation and T cells in renal cell carcinoma. The data were produced by immunoSEQ multiplex PCR, yet TCRdb's version contains in-frame clones alone and is incomplete. This table has some 60,000 clones, around 78% appearing once. Findings of the study overall: No pretreatment tumor biopsies were available for baseline clonotypes. In blood, top tumor clones expanded by 2 weeks, shrinking by 4.

The sequence came from a man aged 55 to 70 with renal cell carcinoma. Material: blood, obtained from a patient whose treatment included radiotherapy and nephrectomy.

The CDR3 DNA reads as TGTGCCAGCAGTGAACTGCGGGAGCAGTACGTC. Translated, it gives CASSELREQYV. V usage is TRBV6-5 and J usage is TRBJ2-7; no reliable D call. This CDR3 is built from 11 residues. Trimming removed 5 bases from V and 7 bases from J, with 9 bases in between. CDR1 MNHEY and CDR2 SVGAGI come from the germline V gene.